The next 25 T cell receptor beta chains were all read from a single sample in a study of cytomegalovirus exposure and HLA in healthy donors. This PCR relied on a set of 60 Vbeta primers and 13 Jbeta primers. Using immunoSEQ multiplex PCR, the repertoire was profiled, and TCRdb retains in-frame clones only, with some absent. The sample includes around 200,000 clones, 65% to 80% of them seen just once. Sequenced sample: PBMCs. The receptors derive from a man in his forties or fifties in good health and CMV-seronegative.

The V call is TRBV10-3, the J call TRBJ2-7; TRBD2 matches 13 bases. The V gene end was trimmed by 2 bases and the J gene end by 3 bases; junction bases not matched to a gene: 1. The CDR3 loop spans 15 amino acids. The germline gives CDR1 ENHRY, CDR2 SYGVKD. The CDR3 DNA reads as TGTGCCATCAGTGAGGGACTAGCGGGGGTCTACGAGCAGTACTTC. Translating gives CAISEGLAGVYEQYF.

The CDR3: CASSPISGSYEQFF. The CDR3 DNA reads as TGCGCCAGCAGCCCTATTAGCGGGAGTTATGAGCAGTTCTTC. The chain has TRBV4-1 and TRBJ2-1, with 9 bases matching TRBD2. CDR1 is MGHRA, CDR2 YSYEKL, per germline. The trim removed 4 bases at V and 8 bases at J, leaving 6 bases unmatched. The CDR3 is 14 residues long.

In its sample, this clone was seen a few times. The chain joins TRBV19 to TRBJ1-1; D remains unclear. Germline-derived CDR1 and CDR2 are LNHDA and SQIVND (reference sequence). V lost 10 bases to trimming and J lost 1 base, with 16 bases between them. This CDR3 contains 14 residues. CDR3 sequence reads: CATRGYGPNTEAFF. For the CDR3, the DNA is TGTGCCACCAGAGGGTACGGCCCGAACACTGAAGCTTTCTTT.

The chain has TRBV6-1 and TRBJ1-2; a possible D gene is TRBD1 (5 bases). The CDR3 has 14 amino acids. From germline, CDR1 is MNHNS and CDR2 SASEGT. Deletions cut 2 bases from V and 4 bases from J, with 11 bases between. The CDR3 nucleotides are TGTGCCAGCAGTGAAACCCAGGGAGGCTATGGCTACACCTTC. Amino acid sequence: CASSETQGGYGYTF.

The V call is TRBV19, the J call TRBJ1-1, with 7 bases aligning to TRBD1. With V trimmed by 5 bases and J by 6 bases, 6 bases remained unmatched. Looked up from germline, CDR1 is LNHDA and CDR2 is SQIVND (reference sequence). The CDR3 runs 13 residues. CDR3 bases: TGTGCCAGTAGTCGACAGGGTTCTTCTGAAGCTTTCTTT. It translates to CASSRQGSSEAFF.

This clone was detected a few times. CDR3 DNA sequence: TGTGCCAGCAATAGGCGGGGGGGCCCAGATACGCAGTATTTT. It translates to CASNRRGGPDTQYF. This chain links TRBV5-8 with TRBJ2-3; 9 bases fit TRBD2. Germline CDR1 and CDR2: SGHTS and YDEGEE. This CDR3 contains 14 residues. V shed 6 bases and J 4 bases; nucleotides not matched to a gene: 6.

The chain employs TRBV4-1 and TRBJ2-5; the D gene is possibly TRBD1 (5 bases). The CDR3 covers 13 residues. Germline V gives CDR1 MGHRA, CDR2 YSYEKL. Between the trimmed V and J ends, which lost 4 bases and 3 bases, there was a span of 9 bases. In DNA, the CDR3 is TGCGCCAGCAGCCTCCGACAGAAAGAGACCCAGTACTTC. It yields the protein CASSLRQKETQYF.

The rearrangement joins TRBV2 to TRBJ1-6, with D possibly matching TRBD1 (6 bases). Trimming took off 7 bases at V and 8 bases at J, with 27 bases between the two ends. Germline lookup yields CDR1 SNHLY and CDR2 FYNNEI. The CDR3 covers 18 residues. As DNA, the CDR3 is TGTGCCAGCAATGACCCCGACAGGCTCCGCTTGGGGGATTCACCCCTCCACTTT. Translating it yields CASNDPDRLRLGDSPLHF.

The chain combines TRBV6-6 with TRBJ2-5; possible D gene TRBD2, 6 bases. The CDR3 totals 12 residues. Looked up from germline, CDR1 is MNHNY and CDR2 is SVGAGI (reference sequence). V was clipped by 8 bases and J by 4 bases, with 11 bases between them. In DNA, the CDR3 is TGTGCCAGCGTCCAGGGAGGAGAGACCCAGTACTTC. Translated: CASVQGGETQYF.

The gene calls are TRBV5-1 and TRBJ2-1, with TRBD2 matching 14 bases. Germline trimming cut 4 bases from V and 8 bases from J; bases unmatched to any gene: 14. Looked up from germline, CDR1 is SGHRS and CDR2 is YFSETQ. This CDR3 contains 18 residues. CDR3 loop: CASSRFPGLAGVPDEQFF. The CDR3 DNA sequence: TGCGCCAGCAGCCGATTCCCGGGACTAGCGGGAGTTCCAGATGAGCAGTTCTTC.

This clone was counted between two and nine times. The chain has TRBV5-5 and TRBJ2-2; the D gene is possibly TRBD2 (5 bases). Looked up from germline, CDR1 is SGHKS and CDR2 is YYEKEE (reference sequence). V was clipped by 4 bases and J by 4 bases, with 20 bases between them. The CDR3 length is 17 residues. This CDR3 reads CASSGGRTARGTGELFF. CDR3 sequence (DNA): TGTGCCAGCAGCGGAGGTCGTACGGCTCGAGGCACCGGGGAGCTGTTTTTT. Together with reference TRBV5-5 and TRBJ2-2, the CDR3 gives the full variable domain: DAGVTQSPTHLIKTRGQQVTLRCSPISGHKSVSWYQQVLGQGPQFIFQYYEKEERGRGNFPDRFSARQFPNYSSELNVNALLLGDSALYLCASSGGRTARGTGELFFGEGSRLTVL.

The chain joins TRBV7-3 to TRBJ2-5; 10 bases agree with TRBD2. The germline CDR1 and CDR2 sequences are SGHTA and FQGTGA. The CDR3 totals 15 residues. Unmatched junction bases numbered 1, after V lost 2 bases and J lost 1 base. Here the CDR3 reads CASSLERGGQETQYF. CDR3 in DNA: TGTGCCAGCAGCTTAGAGCGGGGGGGCCAAGAGACCCAGTACTTC.

This clone was seen a few times. The chain employs TRBV19 and TRBJ1-5; D gene uncertain. Germline V gives CDR1 LNHDA, CDR2 SQIVND (reference sequence). The CDR3 is made up of 15 amino acids. The V and J ends lost 3 bases and 4 bases respectively, with 13 bases between them. CDR3 region: CASSIEGRFNQPQHF. DNA of the CDR3: TGTGCCAGTAGTATCGAGGGTAGATTTAATCAGCCCCAGCATTTT.

This chain links TRBV27 with TRBJ2-3; 13 nucleotides align to TRBD2. CDR3 length: 17 amino acids. The V gene end was trimmed by 4 bases and the J gene end by 3 bases; junction bases not matched to a gene: 7. Germline V gene data show CDR1 as MNHEY and CDR2 as SMNVEV (reference sequence). CDR3 nucleotide sequence: TGTGCCAGCAGTTCTGGACTAGCGGGGGAAGCGACAGATACGCAGTATTTT. Translated: CASSSGLAGEATDTQYF.

The chain joins TRBV7-3 to TRBJ2-1; D is perhaps TRBD2 (6 bases). Germline assignment: CDR1 SGHTA and CDR2 FQGTGA. This CDR3 spans 15 amino acids. The germline V and J ends were trimmed by 2 bases and 9 bases, with 17 bases remaining between them. The CDR3 region has the DNA TGTGCCAGCAGCTTACGTCGTCAGCAGGAGGGTGAGCAGTTCTTC. Translation gives CASSLRRQQEGEQFF. Complete variable domain (other parts from reference TRBV7-3 and TRBJ2-1): GAGVSQTPSNKVTEKGKYVELRCDPISGHTALYWYRQSLGQGPEFLIYFQGTGAADDSGLPNDRFFAVRPEGSVSTLKIQRTERGDSAVYLCASSLRRQQEGEQFFGPGTRLTVL.

The rearrangement joins TRBV5-1 to TRBJ2-5; D is uncertain. The germline V gene has CDR1 SGHRS and CDR2 YFSETQ. The CDR3 spans 14 residues. The V end was cut by 0 bases, the J end by 4 bases, with 10 bases between. The CDR3 DNA reads as TGCGCCAGCAGCTTGGGGCCGGGTGGAGAGACCCAGTACTTC. Translated: CASSLGPGGETQYF.

The chain has TRBV9 and TRBJ2-1; the match to TRBD2 covers 14 bases. The V and J ends lost 3 bases and 6 bases, in that order; junction bases with no gene match: 5. This CDR3 is built from 16 residues. From germline, CDR1 is SGDLS and CDR2 YYNGEE. For the CDR3, the DNA is TGTGCCAGCAGCGCCACGACTAGCGGGAGGGGCAATGAGCAGTTCTTC. This translates into CASSATTSGRGNEQFF.

The CDR3 is CASSQETPYGYTF. The CDR3 DNA reads as TGCGCCAGCAGCCAAGAAACACCCTATGGCTACACCTTC. This rearrangement joins TRBV4-1 to TRBJ1-2, with unresolved D. This CDR3 is built from 13 residues. V was clipped by 0 bases and J by 4 bases, with 6 bases between them. CDR1 and CDR2 from the germline V gene are MGHRA and YSYEKL.

This chain connects TRBV6-5 to TRBJ1-1; D call uncertain. Germline loops: CDR1 MNHEY, CDR2 SVGAGI. This CDR3 region has 10 residues. V was pared by 5 bases and J by 8 bases, with 6 bases between. Written as DNA, the CDR3 is TGTGCCAGCAGTGAGATAGAAGCTTTCTTT. This sequence encodes CASSEIEAFF.

This clone was seen once. The J gene is TRBJ2-7, the V gene TRBV2; D might be TRBD1 (5 bases). CDR1 is SNHLY, CDR2 FYNNEI, per germline. The CDR3 has 14 amino acids. With 7 bases removed from V and 2 bases from J, the gap between germline ends came to 15 bases. The CDR3 DNA reads as TGTGCCAGCAACACCCAGGGTGTGACCTACGAGCAGTACTTC. The encoded protein is CASNTQGVTYEQYF.

This chain's CDR3 is CASKPTGYSNQPQHF. DNA of the CDR3: TGCGCCAGCAAGCCGACAGGGTATAGCAATCAGCCCCAGCATTTT. The chain has TRBV23-1 and TRBJ1-5, with 7 bases identical to TRBD1. TRBV23-1 qualifies as an ORF whose function is uncertain. This CDR3 contains 15 residues. Trimming cost V 7 bases and J 0 bases; bases outside gene matches: 6.

Remarks on this clone: An end of the junction differs from the germline gene, which may be a read error. This chain connects TRBV7-9 to TRBJ1-1, with TRBD1 identical over 7 bases. Germline loops: CDR1 SEHNR, CDR2 FQNEAQ (reference sequence). The CDR3 consists of 16 residues. CDR3 in amino acids: CSSSLEVGQVNTEAFF. CDR3 sequence (DNA): TGTTCCAGCAGCTTAGAAGTCGGACAGGTGAACACTGAAGCTTTCTTT.

This chain uses TRBV5-1 with TRBJ2-3; D is perhaps TRBD1 (5 bases). The germline CDR1 and CDR2 sequences are SGHRS and YFSETQ. V was shortened by 0 bases and J by 2 bases, with 7 bases between the two germline ends. This CDR3 has 14 amino acids. The DNA for the CDR3 is TGCGCCAGCAGCTTGGCAGGGCCCACAGATACGCAGTATTTT. Protein sequence: CASSLAGPTDTQYF.

This sequence joins TRBV28 and TRBJ1-5, with TRBD1 matching 8 bases. The CDR3 loop spans 13 amino acids. Looked up from germline, CDR1 is MDHEN and CDR2 is SYDVKM. V was pared by 5 bases and J by 7 bases, with 4 bases of the junction left unmatched. The CDR3 region is CASSGQGSQPQHF. Here the CDR3 DNA reads TGTGCCAGCAGTGGACAGGGATCACAGCCCCAGCATTTT.

The CDR3 DNA reads TGTGCCAGCAGTTACTCGTACGGGACAGCTCCCTACGAGCAGTACTTC. This gives the protein CASSYSYGTAPYEQYF. The chain has TRBV6-5 and TRBJ2-5; TRBD1 agrees at 7 bases. Gene TRBJ2-7 matches the end of the DNA better, so the J call may be wrong. This CDR3 is 16 amino acids long. Germline CDR1 and CDR2: MNHEY and SVGAGI.